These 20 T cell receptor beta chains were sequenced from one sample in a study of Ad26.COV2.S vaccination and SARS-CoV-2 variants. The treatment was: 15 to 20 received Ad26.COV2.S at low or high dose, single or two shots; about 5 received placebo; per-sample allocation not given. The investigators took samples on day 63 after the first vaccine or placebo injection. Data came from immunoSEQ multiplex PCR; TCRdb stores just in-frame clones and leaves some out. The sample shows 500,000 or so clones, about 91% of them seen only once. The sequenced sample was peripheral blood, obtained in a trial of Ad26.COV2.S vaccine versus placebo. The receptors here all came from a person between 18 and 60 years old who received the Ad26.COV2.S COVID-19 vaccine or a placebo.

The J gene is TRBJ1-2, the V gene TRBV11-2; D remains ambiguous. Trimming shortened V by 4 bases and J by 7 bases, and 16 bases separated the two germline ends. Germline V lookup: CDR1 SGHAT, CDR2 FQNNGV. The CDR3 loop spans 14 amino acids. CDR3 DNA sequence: TGTGCCAGCAGCTCCCCCCGAGGCAGCCGTGGCTACACCTTC. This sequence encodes CASSSPRGSRGYTF.

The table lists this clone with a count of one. In nucleotides, the CDR3 is TGCGCCAGCAGCTTGTCGGACAGCGGACCAGATACGCAGTATTTT. This translates into CASSLSDSGPDTQYF. The V gene is TRBV5-1, the J gene TRBJ2-3; the D gene is possibly TRBD1 (6 bases). This CDR3 spans 15 amino acids. Germline CDR1 and CDR2: SGHRS and YFSETQ. V lost 1 base to trimming and J lost 4 bases, with 13 bases between them.

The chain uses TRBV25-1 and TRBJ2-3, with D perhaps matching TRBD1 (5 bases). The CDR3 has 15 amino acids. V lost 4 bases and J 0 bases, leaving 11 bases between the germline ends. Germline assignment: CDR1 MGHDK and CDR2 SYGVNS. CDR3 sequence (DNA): TGTGCCAGCAGTGTGGGCAGGGCCAGCACAGATACGCAGTATTTT. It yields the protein CASSVGRASTDTQYF.

CDR3: CASSGQGYGYTF. The CDR3 nucleotides read TGTGCCAGCAGCGGACAGGGATATGGCTACACCTTC. The chain is built from TRBV6-5 and TRBJ1-2, with TRBD1 matching 8 bases. Germline loops: CDR1 MNHEY, CDR2 SVGAGI. Trimming removed 6 bases from V and 5 bases from J; junction bases left unmatched: 2. The CDR3 spans 12 residues.

CDR3 in amino acids: CAWSPPRGRNGYTF. CDR3 nucleotide sequence: TGTGCCTGGAGCCCCCCCAGGGGTCGTAATGGCTACACCTTC. V and J are TRBV30 and TRBJ1-2, with D maybe TRBD1 (6 bases). The CDR3 spans 14 residues. Germline-derived CDR1 and CDR2 are GTSNPN and SVGIG (reference sequence). Trimming left V 3 bases short and J 6 bases short, with 17 bases between.

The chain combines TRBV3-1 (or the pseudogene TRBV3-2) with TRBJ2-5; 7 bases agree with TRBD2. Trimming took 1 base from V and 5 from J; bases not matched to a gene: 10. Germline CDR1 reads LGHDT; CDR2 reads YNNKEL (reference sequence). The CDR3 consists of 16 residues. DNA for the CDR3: TGTGCCAGCAGCCAAGCTCGGGGAGGGATCGGGGAGACCCAGTACTTC. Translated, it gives CASSQARGGIGETQYF.

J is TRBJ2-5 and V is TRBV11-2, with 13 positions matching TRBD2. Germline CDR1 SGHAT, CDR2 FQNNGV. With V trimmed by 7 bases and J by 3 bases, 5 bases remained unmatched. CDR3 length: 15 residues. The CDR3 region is CASIRTSGSEETQYF. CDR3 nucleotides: TGTGCCAGCATCCGGACTAGCGGGAGTGAAGAGACCCAGTACTTC. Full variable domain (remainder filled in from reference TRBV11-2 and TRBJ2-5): EAGVAQSPRYKIIEKRQSVAFWCNPISGHATLYWYQQILGQGPKLLIQFQNNGVVDDSQLPKDRFSAERLKGVDSTLKIQPAKLEDSAVYLCASIRTSGSEETQYFGPGTRLLVL.

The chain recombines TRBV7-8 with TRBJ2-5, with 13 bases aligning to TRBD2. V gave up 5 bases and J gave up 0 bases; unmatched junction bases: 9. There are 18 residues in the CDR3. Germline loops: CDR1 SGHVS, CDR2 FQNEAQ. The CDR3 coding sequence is TGTGCCAGCAGCCGTTGGACTAGCGGGGGACTGTACCAAGAGACCCAGTACTTC. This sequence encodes CASSRWTSGGLYQETQYF.

The CDR3 loop is CASVGGDGNTEAFF. CDR3 in DNA: TGCGCCAGTGTGGGAGGGGATGGGAACACTGAAGCTTTCTTT. The V gene is TRBV5-1, the J gene TRBJ1-1, with D tentatively TRBD1 (5 bases). Germline V gene sequence: CDR1 SGHRS, CDR2 YFSETQ. Trimming left V 8 bases short and J 1 base short, with 15 bases between. The CDR3 has 14 residues.

CDR3 loop: CASRPPGTSTDTQYF. For the CDR3, the DNA is TGTGCCAGCAGACCCCCGGGTACTAGCACAGATACGCAGTATTTT. This chain uses TRBV7-2 with TRBJ2-3; D unresolved. Germline CDR1 reads SGHTA; CDR2 reads FQGNSA. V lost 6 bases and J 0 bases, leaving 13 bases between the germline ends. This CDR3 is 15 amino acids long.

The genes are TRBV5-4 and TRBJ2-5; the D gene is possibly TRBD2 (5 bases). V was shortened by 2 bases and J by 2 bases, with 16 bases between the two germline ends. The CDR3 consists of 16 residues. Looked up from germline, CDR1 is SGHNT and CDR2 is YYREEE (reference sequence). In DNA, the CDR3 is TGTGCCAGCAGCTTTGGAGGTGCGGCAGAGCAAGAGACCCAGTACTTC. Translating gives CASSFGGAAEQETQYF.

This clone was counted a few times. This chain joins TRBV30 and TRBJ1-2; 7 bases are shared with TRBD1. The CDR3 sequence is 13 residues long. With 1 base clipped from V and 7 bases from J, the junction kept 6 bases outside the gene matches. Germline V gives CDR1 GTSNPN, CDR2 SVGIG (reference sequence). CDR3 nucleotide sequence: TGTGCCTGGAGTGGTGACAGGGCAAGTGGCTACACCTTC. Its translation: CAWSGDRASGYTF.

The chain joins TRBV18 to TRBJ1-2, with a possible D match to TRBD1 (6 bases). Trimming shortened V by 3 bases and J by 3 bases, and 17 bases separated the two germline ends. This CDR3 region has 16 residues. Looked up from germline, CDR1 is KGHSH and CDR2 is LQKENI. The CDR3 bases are TGTGCCAGCTCACCTTACAGGGAAGCGTGGGACTATGGCTACACCTTC. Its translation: CASSPYREAWDYGYTF.

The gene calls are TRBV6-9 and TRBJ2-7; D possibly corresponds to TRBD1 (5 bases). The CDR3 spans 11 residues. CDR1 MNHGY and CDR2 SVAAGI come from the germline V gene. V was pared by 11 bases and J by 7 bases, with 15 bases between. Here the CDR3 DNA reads TGTGCCCGTCCCAGGGTCGGGGAGCAGTACGTC. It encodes CARPRVGEQYV.

CDR3 sequence reads: CASSFRDGPYEQYV. The DNA of the CDR3 is TGTGCCAGCAGTTTCCGGGACGGGCCCTACGAGCAGTACGTC. The chain joins TRBV6-6 to TRBJ2-7; the D gene could be TRBD1 or TRBD2 (5 bases each). The CDR3 covers 14 residues. V was clipped by 4 bases and J by 2 bases, with 12 bases between them. Per germline, CDR1 MNHNY and CDR2 SVGAGI (reference sequence).

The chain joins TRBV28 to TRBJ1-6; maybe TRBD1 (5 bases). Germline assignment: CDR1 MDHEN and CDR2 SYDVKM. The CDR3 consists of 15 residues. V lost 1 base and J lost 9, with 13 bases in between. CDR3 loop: CASSLSAGLRSPLHF. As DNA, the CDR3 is TGTGCCAGCAGTTTATCGGCAGGGCTGCGTTCACCCCTCCACTTT.

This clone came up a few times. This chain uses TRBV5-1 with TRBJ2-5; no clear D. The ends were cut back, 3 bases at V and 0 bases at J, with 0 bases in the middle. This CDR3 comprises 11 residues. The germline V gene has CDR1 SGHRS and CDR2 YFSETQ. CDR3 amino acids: CASSYQETQYF. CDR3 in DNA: TGCGCCAGCAGCTACCAAGAGACCCAGTACTTC.

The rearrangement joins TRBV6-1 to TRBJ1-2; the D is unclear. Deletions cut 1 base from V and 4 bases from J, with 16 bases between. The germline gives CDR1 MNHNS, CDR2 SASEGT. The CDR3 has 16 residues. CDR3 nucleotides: TGTGCCAGCAGTGAAGGGTTCCAGGTTCAGAGCTATGGCTACACCTTC. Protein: CASSEGFQVQSYGYTF.

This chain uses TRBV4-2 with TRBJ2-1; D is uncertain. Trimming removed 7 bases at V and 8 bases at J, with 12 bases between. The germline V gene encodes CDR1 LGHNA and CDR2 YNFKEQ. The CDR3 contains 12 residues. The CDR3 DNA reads TGTGCCAGCACTTCGAGGCTAGATGAGCAGTTCTTC. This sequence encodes CASTSRLDEQFF.

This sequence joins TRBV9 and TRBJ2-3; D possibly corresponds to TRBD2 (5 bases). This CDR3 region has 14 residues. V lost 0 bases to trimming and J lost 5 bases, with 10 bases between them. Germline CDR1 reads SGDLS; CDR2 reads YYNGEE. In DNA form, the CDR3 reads TGTGCCAGCAGCGTAGGGCAAAGCGGAGATACGCAGTATTTT. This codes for CASSVGQSGDTQYF.